One and the same sample provided the 22 T cell receptor beta chains below, sequenced in a study of T cells in Graves' hyperthyroidism and ophthalmopathy. Amplified TCR beta CDR3 regions derived from RNA transcripts. Researchers ran a first-round RT-PCR on the TCR CDR3 using the HTBI primer set. TCRdb re-analysed the multiplex PCR reads in MiXCR, keeping a single row per CDR3 protein. The table has hundreds of thousands of distinct CDR3 sequences, 38% seen once; the top ten hold over 8%. The sample comprised blood. These receptors originate from a man between 18 and 35 years old with Graves' hyperthyroidism.

This clonotype was observed a few times. The chain employs TRBV5-6 and TRBJ1-2; D is perhaps TRBD1 (6 bases). The CDR3 spans 13 residues. V was shortened by 4 bases and J by 9 bases, with 16 bases between the two germline ends. CDR1 and CDR2 (germline): SGHDT, YYEEEE. The CDR3 coding sequence is TGTGCCAGCAGCCCTACTGGGGGCGCCAGCTACACCTTC. Its translation: CASSPTGGASYTF. Filled out from reference TRBV5-6 and TRBJ1-2, the complete variable domain reads DAGVTQSPTHLIKTRGQQVTLRCSPKSGHDTVSWYQQALGQGPQFIFQYYEEEERQRGNFPDRFSGHQFPNYSSELNVNALLLGDSALYLCASSPTGGASYTFGSGTRLTVV.

In this sample, this clonotype turned up many times. This sequence joins TRBV25-1 and TRBJ1-6, with 9 bases lining up with TRBD1. Germline CDR1 and CDR2: MGHDK and SYGVNS. This CDR3 has 16 amino acids. The ends lost 4 bases at V and 9 bases at J; junction bases unmatched: 10. The CDR3 region is CASSGTGASSPSPLHF. CDR3 DNA: TGTGCCAGCAGTGGGACAGGGGCCTCCTCCCCTTCACCCCTCCACTTT.

The J gene is TRBJ2-7, the V gene TRBV19, with 7 bases lining up with TRBD1. The CDR3 is made up of 15 amino acids. Unmatched junction bases numbered 5, after V lost 1 base and J lost 2 bases. Germline V gene lookup returns CDR1 LNHDA and CDR2 SQIVND (reference sequence). This chain's CDR3 is CASSIAGTVTYEQYF. CDR3 sequence (DNA): TGTGCCAGTAGTATAGCAGGGACAGTTACCTACGAGCAGTACTTC.

CDR3 amino acids: CASSKPHQRNSPLHF. The CDR3 DNA follows: TGTGCCAGTAGTAAACCCCATCAGCGGAATTCACCCCTCCACTTT. The chain uses TRBV19 and TRBJ1-6; D gene ambiguous. Trimming shortened V by 4 bases and J by 7 bases, and 14 bases separated the two germline ends. CDR1 and CDR2 from the germline V gene are LNHDA and SQIVND (reference sequence). The CDR3 consists of 15 residues. Variable domain in full (rest from reference TRBV19 and TRBJ1-6): DGGITQSPKYLFRKEGQNVTLSCEQNLNHDAMYWYRQDPGQGLRLIYYSQIVNDFQKGDIAEGYSVSREKKESFPLTVTSAQKNPTAFYLCASSKPHQRNSPLHFGNGTRLTVT.

At least ten counts were recorded for this clonotype. The chain combines TRBV29-1 with TRBJ1-2; D is possibly TRBD1 (5 bases). V lost 3 bases, J lost 5 bases, and 16 bases lay in between. The CDR3 length is 14 residues. CDR1 and CDR2 from the germline V gene are SQVTM and ANQGSEA. CDR3 protein: CSVEPGTYSYGYTF. The CDR3 coding sequence is TGCAGCGTTGAGCCGGGGACCTATTCGTATGGCTACACCTTC.

The V gene is TRBV7-2, the J gene TRBJ1-1; 7 positions agree with TRBD1. Trimming cost V 1 base and J 4 bases; bases outside gene matches: 12. This CDR3 has 17 amino acids. Germline V gene sequence: CDR1 SGHTA, CDR2 FQGNSA. CDR3 sequence: CASSLVPGPRGGTEAFF. The DNA of the CDR3 is TGTGCCAGCAGCTTAGTTCCGGGTCCCAGGGGGGGCACTGAAGCTTTCTTT.

A note on this clonotype: Possible read error: a much larger clone is one base away. This chain uses TRBV2 with TRBJ1-2; the D gene is possibly TRBD1 (5 bases). Germline-derived CDR1 and CDR2 are SNHLY and FYNNEI. The CDR3 is 12 amino acids. The ends were cut back, 7 bases at V and 6 bases at J, with 12 bases in the middle. CDR3 in DNA: TGTGCCAGCATCCAACTGGGGCATGGCTACACCTTC. Amino acid sequence: CASIQLGHGYTF.

The chain joins TRBV7-6 to TRBJ2-2, with 7 bases lining up with TRBD2. This CDR3 has 16 residues. V gave up 6 bases and J gave up 4 bases; unmatched junction bases: 11. Germline V gene sequence: CDR1 SGHVS, CDR2 FNYEAQ. The CDR3 here is CASSFVGGGFTGELFF. CDR3 nucleotides: TGTGCCAGCAGTTTTGTGGGCGGGGGTTTCACCGGGGAGCTGTTTTTT.

The CDR3 DNA is TGCGCCAGCAGCTTATACGGGGATACGCAGTATTTT. Translating gives CASSLYGDTQYF. The J gene is TRBJ2-3, the V gene TRBV5-1; D call uncertain. The CDR3 sequence is 12 residues long. Between the trimmed V and J ends, which lost 2 bases and 6 bases, there was a span of 7 bases. The germline V gene has CDR1 SGHRS and CDR2 YFSETQ.

In its sample, this clonotype was seen many times. This chain uses TRBV29-1 with TRBJ1-1, with D maybe TRBD1 (5 bases). This CDR3 is 13 amino acids long. Germline CDR1 and CDR2: SQVTM and ANQGSEA. V was shortened by 3 bases and J by 4 bases, with 12 bases between the two germline ends. As DNA, the CDR3 is TGCAGCGTTGATTCTGCGGGGGGCACTGAAGCTTTCTTT. Its translation is CSVDSAGGTEAFF.

This clonotype was observed a handful of times. V gene TRBV4-1 combines with J gene TRBJ1-5; D remains ambiguous. The CDR3 runs to 14 residues. The ends were cut back, 0 bases at V and 1 base at J, with 4 bases in the middle. Germline V gene lookup returns CDR1 MGHRA and CDR2 YSYEKL. The CDR3 bases are TGCGCCAGCAGCCAAGAAGGGAGCAATCAGCCCCAGCATTTT. It is translated as CASSQEGSNQPQHF.

The chain combines TRBV2 with TRBJ2-2; D not resolved. Germline assignment: CDR1 SNHLY and CDR2 FYNNEI. V lost 7 bases and J 1 base, leaving 13 bases between the germline ends. The CDR3 consists of 15 residues. This CDR3 reads CASTVPSRNTGELFF. In nucleotides, the CDR3 is TGTGCCAGCACAGTACCCTCACGGAACACCGGGGAGCTGTTTTTT.

Comments on this clonotype: This may come from a read error, since a much larger clone is one base off. The CDR3 reads CASSKRQGAEAFF. DNA of the CDR3: TGTGCCAGCAGTAAAAGGCAGGGGGCTGAAGCTTTCTTT. This sequence joins TRBV2 and TRBJ1-1, with 7 bases fitting TRBD1. The ends lost 5 bases at V and 6 bases at J; junction bases unmatched: 6. Per the germline V gene, CDR1 is SNHLY and CDR2 is FYNNEI. This CDR3 region has 13 residues.

The chain carries TRBV13 and TRBJ2-5; possibly TRBD2 for D (5 bases). The V end lost 2 bases, the J end lost 7 bases, and 14 bases lay between the germline ends. CDR3 length equals 14 residues. Germline CDR1 and CDR2: PRHDT and FYEKMQ (reference sequence). The CDR3 DNA follows: TGTGCCAGCAGCTTAACCGGCAGCGGTGGGACCCAGTACTTC. This gives the protein CASSLTGSGGTQYF.

A note on this clonotype: This could be a read error, since a much larger clone is one nucleotide away. The V gene is TRBV19, the J gene TRBJ1-1; D remains unclear. Germline V gene data show CDR1 as LNHDA and CDR2 as SQIVND (reference sequence). The CDR3 totals 11 residues. CDR3 loop: CVSSRISEAFF. The CDR3 region has the DNA TGTGTCAGTAGCCGTATCAGTGAAGCTTTCTTT.

V is TRBV10-3 and J is TRBJ2-5, with 8 positions matching TRBD1. This CDR3 has 14 amino acids. Germline V gene sequence: CDR1 ENHRY, CDR2 SYGVKD. Trimming at V came to 10 bases and at J to 2 bases, leaving 9 bases not matched to a gene. The CDR3 bases are TGTGCCAGCCTTCGGACAGGGCATCAAGAGACCCAGTACTTC. It specifies CASLRTGHQETQYF.

The sample holds many counts of this clonotype. V and J are TRBV12-3 or TRBV12-4 and TRBJ1-6; 10 bases align to TRBD1. This CDR3 comprises 13 residues. The V and J ends lost 9 bases and 7 bases, in that order; junction bases with no gene match: 3. In nucleotides, the CDR3 is TGTGCCAGTATGGGACAGGGGAATTCACCCCTCCACTTT. Amino acid sequence: CASMGQGNSPLHF.

V gene TRBV11-2 combines with J gene TRBJ2-7; D could derive from TRBD1 or TRBD2 (5 bases each). Germline CDR1 and CDR2: SGHAT and FQNNGV. V lost 8 bases and J 4 bases, leaving 9 bases between the germline ends. The CDR3 consists of 11 residues. The CDR3 nucleotides are TGTGCCAGCCGAGGGGTTTACGAGCAGTACTTC. Translating it yields CASRGVYEQYF. Using reference TRBV11-2 and TRBJ2-7 for the parts outside the CDR3, the full variable domain is EAGVAQSPRYKIIEKRQSVAFWCNPISGHATLYWYQQILGQGPKLLIQFQNNGVVDDSQLPKDRFSAERLKGVDSTLKIQPAKLEDSAVYLCASRGVYEQYFGPGTRLTVT.

This clonotype was detected ten times or more. The chain joins TRBV7-2 to TRBJ1-6, with D unclear. The CDR3 loop spans 13 amino acids. Germline CDR1 SGHTA, CDR2 FQGNSA. V was clipped by 2 bases and J by 10 bases, with 9 bases between them. The CDR3 loop is CASSLRQSSPLHF. CDR3 coding DNA: TGTGCCAGCAGCTTAAGGCAGAGCTCACCCCTCCACTTT. The entire variable domain, with the rest obtained from reference TRBV7-2 and TRBJ1-6, is as follows: GAGVSQSPSNKVTEKGKDVELRCDPISGHTALYWYRQSLGQGLEFLIYFQGNSAPDKSGLPSDRFSAERTGGSVSTLTIQRTQQEDSAVYLCASSLRQSSPLHFGNGTRLTVT.

This clonotype was observed a handful of times. The chain is built from TRBV4-1 and TRBJ1-4; D ambiguous. The V and J ends lost 0 bases and 8 bases respectively, with 10 bases between them. Germline V gene lookup returns CDR1 MGHRA and CDR2 YSYEKL. The CDR3 spans 14 residues. In DNA form, the CDR3 reads TGCGCCAGCAGCCAAGAGGGTTGGGAGGAAAAACTGTTTTTT. Encoded protein: CASSQEGWEEKLFF.

The chain links TRBV7-3 to TRBJ1-1, with D maybe TRBD1 (6 bases). This CDR3 has 14 amino acids. The V and J ends lost 6 bases and 0 bases respectively, with 11 bases between them. Germline V gene lookup returns CDR1 SGHTA and CDR2 FQGTGA. The chain's CDR3 is CASRPEGVNTEAFF. In DNA form, the CDR3 reads TGTGCCAGCAGGCCCGAGGGGGTGAACACTGAAGCTTTCTTT.

The chain carries TRBV4-3 and TRBJ2-7; a weak D match, TRBD1 (7 bases). V was cut by 0 bases and J by 10 bases, with 16 bases left in between. Germline-derived CDR1 and CDR2 are LGHNA and YSLEER. The CDR3 length is 14 residues. The CDR3: CASSQEQGTPHQYF. For the CDR3, the DNA is TGCGCCAGCAGCCAAGAACAGGGGACTCCCCATCAGTACTTC.